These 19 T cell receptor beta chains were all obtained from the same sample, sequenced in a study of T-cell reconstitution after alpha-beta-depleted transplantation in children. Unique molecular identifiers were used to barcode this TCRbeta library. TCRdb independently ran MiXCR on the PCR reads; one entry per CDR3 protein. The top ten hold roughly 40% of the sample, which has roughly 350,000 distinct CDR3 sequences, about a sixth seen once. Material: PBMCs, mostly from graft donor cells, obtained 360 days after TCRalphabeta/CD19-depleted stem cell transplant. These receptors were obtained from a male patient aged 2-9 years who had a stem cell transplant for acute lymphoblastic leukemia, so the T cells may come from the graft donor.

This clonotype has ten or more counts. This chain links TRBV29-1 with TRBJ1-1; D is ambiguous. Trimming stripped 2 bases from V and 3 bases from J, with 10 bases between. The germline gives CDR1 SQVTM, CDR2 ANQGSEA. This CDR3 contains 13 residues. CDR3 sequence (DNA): TGCAGCGTTGAATTGGAGAGGGACACTGAAGCTTTCTTT. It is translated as CSVELERDTEAFF.

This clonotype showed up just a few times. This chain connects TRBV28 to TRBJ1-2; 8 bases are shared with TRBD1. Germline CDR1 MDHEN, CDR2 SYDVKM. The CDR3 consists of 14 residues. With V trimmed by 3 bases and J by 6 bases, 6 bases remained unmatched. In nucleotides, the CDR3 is TGTGCCAGCAGTTTGGGGCAGGGGGCTAATGGCTACACCTTC. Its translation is CASSLGQGANGYTF.

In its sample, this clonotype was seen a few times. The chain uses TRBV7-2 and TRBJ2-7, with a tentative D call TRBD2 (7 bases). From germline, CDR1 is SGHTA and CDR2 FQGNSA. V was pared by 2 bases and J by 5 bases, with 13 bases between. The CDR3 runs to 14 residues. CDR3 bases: TGTGCCAGCAGCTTACGGGGGGCAGTACACGAGCAGTACTTC. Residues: CASSLRGAVHEQYF. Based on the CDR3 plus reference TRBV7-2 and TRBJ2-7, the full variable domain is GAGVSQSPSNKVTEKGKDVELRCDPISGHTALYWYRQSLGQGLEFLIYFQGNSAPDKSGLPSDRFSAERTGGSVSTLTIQRTQQEDSAVYLCASSLRGAVHEQYFGPGTRLTVT.

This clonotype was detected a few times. The chain's CDR3 is CSVEWAGRSNQPQHF. CDR3 nucleotide sequence: TGCAGCGTTGAATGGGCAGGGAGGAGCAATCAGCCCCAGCATTTT. The chain employs TRBV29-1 and TRBJ1-5; perhaps TRBD1 as D (5 bases). The CDR3 has 15 amino acids. CDR1 and CDR2 from the germline V gene are SQVTM and ANQGSEA. V lost 2 bases, J lost 1 base, and 12 bases lay in between.

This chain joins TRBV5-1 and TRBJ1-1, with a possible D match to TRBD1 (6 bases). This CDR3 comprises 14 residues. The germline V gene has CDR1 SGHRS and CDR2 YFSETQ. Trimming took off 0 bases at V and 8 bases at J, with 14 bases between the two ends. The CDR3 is CASSLGTNTGEAFF. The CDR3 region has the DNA TGCGCCAGCAGCTTGGGAACCAACACAGGGGAAGCTTTCTTT. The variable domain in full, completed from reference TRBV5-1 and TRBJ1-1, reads KAGVTQTPRYLIKTRGQQVTLSCSPISGHRSVSWYQQTPGQGLQFLFEYFSETQRNKGNFPGRFSGRQFSNSRSEMNVSTLELGDSALYLCASSLGTNTGEAFFGQGTRLTVV.

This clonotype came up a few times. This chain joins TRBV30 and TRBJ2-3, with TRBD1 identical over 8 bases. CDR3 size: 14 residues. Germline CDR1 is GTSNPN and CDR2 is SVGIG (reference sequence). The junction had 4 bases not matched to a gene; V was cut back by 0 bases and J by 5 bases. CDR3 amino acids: CAWSVRTGKDTQYF. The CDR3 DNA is TGTGCCTGGAGTGTACGGACAGGGAAAGATACGCAGTATTTT.

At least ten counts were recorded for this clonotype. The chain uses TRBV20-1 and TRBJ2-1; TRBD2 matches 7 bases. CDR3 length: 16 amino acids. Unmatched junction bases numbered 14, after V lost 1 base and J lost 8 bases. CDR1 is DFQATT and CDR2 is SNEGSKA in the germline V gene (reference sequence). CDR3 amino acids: CSARAPGLVSFYEQFF. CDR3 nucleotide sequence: TGCAGTGCTAGAGCCCCCGGACTAGTGTCTTTCTATGAGCAGTTCTTC.

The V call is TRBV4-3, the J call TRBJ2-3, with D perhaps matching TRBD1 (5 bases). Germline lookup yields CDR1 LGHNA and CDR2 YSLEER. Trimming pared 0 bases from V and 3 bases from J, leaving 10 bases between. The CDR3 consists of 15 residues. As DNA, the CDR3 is TGCGCCAGCAGCCAAGAACCCAGGGTAACAGATACGCAGTATTTT. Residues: CASSQEPRVTDTQYF.

The CDR3 DNA sequence: TGCGCCAGCAGCTTGGAAGGGCCTGGGGAGACCCAGTACTTC. This encodes CASSLEGPGETQYF. The genes are TRBV5-1 and TRBJ2-5; no clear D. Trimming took off 0 bases at V and 5 bases at J, with 11 bases between the two ends. Germline V gene sequence: CDR1 SGHRS, CDR2 YFSETQ. This CDR3 spans 14 amino acids.

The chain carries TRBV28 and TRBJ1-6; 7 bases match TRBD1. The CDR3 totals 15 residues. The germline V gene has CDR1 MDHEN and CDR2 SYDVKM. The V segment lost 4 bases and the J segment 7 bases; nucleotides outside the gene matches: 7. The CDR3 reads CASSWGDSLNSPLHF. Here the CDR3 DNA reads TGTGCCAGCAGTTGGGGGGACAGTTTAAATTCACCCCTCCACTTT.

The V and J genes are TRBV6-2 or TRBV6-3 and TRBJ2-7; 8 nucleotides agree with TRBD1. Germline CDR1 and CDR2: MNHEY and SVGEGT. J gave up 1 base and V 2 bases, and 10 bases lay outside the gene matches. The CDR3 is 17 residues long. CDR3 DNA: TGTGCCAGCAGTTACGCGCTCCAGGGGGCACCTTCCTACGAGCAGTACTTC. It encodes CASSYALQGAPSYEQYF.

CDR3 nucleotide sequence: TGTGCCAGTAGTATAGCTTCCAGGACCTACGAGCAGTACTTC. This encodes CASSIASRTYEQYF. J is TRBJ2-7 and V is TRBV19; unclear D gene. This CDR3 has 14 residues. V gave up 1 base and J gave up 2 bases, with 9 bases separating them. Germline CDR1 is LNHDA and CDR2 is SQIVND (reference sequence).

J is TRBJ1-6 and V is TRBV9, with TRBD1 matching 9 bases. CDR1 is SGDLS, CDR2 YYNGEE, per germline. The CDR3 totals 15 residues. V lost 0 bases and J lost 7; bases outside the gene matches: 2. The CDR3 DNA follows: TGTGCCAGCAGCGTAGGAACAGGGGGCAATTCACCCCTCCACTTT. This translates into CASSVGTGGNSPLHF.

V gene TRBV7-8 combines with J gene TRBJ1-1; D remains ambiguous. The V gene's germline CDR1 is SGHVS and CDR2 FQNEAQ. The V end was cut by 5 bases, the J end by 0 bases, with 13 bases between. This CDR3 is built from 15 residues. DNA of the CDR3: TGTGCCAGCAGCGCCTACAGCGTACTGAACACTGAAGCTTTCTTT. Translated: CASSAYSVLNTEAFF.

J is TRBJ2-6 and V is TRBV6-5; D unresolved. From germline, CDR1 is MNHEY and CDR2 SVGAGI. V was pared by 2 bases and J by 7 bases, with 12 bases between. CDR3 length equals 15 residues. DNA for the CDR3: TGTGCCAGCAGTTACGCAGCTCCGGTAGCCAACGTCCTGACTTTC. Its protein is CASSYAAPVANVLTF.

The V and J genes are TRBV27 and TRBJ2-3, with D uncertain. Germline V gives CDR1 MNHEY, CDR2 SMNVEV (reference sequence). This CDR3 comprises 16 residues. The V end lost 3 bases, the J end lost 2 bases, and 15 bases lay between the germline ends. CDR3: CASSLGRRKYTDTQYF. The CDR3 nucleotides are TGTGCCAGCAGTTTGGGAAGGCGGAAATACACAGATACGCAGTATTTT.

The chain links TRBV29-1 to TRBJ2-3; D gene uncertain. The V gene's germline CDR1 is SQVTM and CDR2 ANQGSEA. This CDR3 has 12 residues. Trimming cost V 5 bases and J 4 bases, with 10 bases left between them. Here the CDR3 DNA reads TGCAGCGTTAAGGTTGTAGCAGATACGCAGTATTTT. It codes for CSVKVVADTQYF.

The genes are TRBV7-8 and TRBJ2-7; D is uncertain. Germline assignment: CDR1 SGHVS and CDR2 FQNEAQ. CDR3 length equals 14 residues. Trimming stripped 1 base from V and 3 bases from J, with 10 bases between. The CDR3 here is CASSLVGPNYEQYF. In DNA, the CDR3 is TGTGCCAGCAGCTTAGTGGGTCCCAACTACGAGCAGTACTTC.

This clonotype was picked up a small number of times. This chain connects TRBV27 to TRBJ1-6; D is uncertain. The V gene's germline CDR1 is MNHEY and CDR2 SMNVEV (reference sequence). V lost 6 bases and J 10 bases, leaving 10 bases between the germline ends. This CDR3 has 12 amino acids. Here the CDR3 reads CASRTSGSPLHF. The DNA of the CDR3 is TGTGCCAGCAGGACGAGTGGGTCACCCCTCCACTTT.